Detailed here is one T cell receptor beta chain. This record comes from a study of blood T cell repertoires in COVID-19. The table came from immunoSEQ multiplex PCR; TCRdb's copy has only in-frame clones and leaves some out. The sample holds 250,000 to 300,000 clones, about 88% seen once. The CDR3 consists of 13 residues. V lost 2 bases and J lost 6, with 8 bases in between. Per the germline V gene, CDR1 is MDHEN and CDR2 is SYDVKM. This chain connects TRBV28 to TRBJ2-4; TRBD1 might be the D (5 bases). The sequence came from a man aged 30 to 45 with acute COVID-19. The sequenced material came from PBMCs or T cells enriched from blood (not recorded which). The CDR3 nucleotides are TGTGCCAGCAGTTTAGTCCAGGGAAACATTCAGTACTTC. Protein: CASSLVQGNIQYF.